This T cell receptor beta chain is drawn from a study of CD4 and CD8 cells across lung adenocarcinoma regions. TCRdb re-called the PCR reads with MiXCR, one entry per CDR3 protein. The sample lists more than 9,000 distinct CDR3 sequences, 47% occurring once. CDR1 is WSHSY, CDR2 SAAADI, per germline. This CDR3 has 14 amino acids. The V end was cut by 4 bases, the J end by 8 bases, with 17 bases between. Samples came from patients with localized non-small cell lung adenocarcinoma. This clonotype has only a few counts. The sequence was obtained from a female donor with lung adenocarcinoma. The CD4 and CD8 labels of this study may be unreliable. The rearrangement uses TRBV10-2 and TRBJ1-1; D perhaps matches TRBD1 (6 bases). Input material: CD8+ T cells from the margin of a lung tumor. CDR3 sequence: CASSVGGGGPEAFF. In nucleotides, the CDR3 is TGCGCCAGCAGTGTGGGGGGGGGCGGACCAGAAGCTTTCTTT.